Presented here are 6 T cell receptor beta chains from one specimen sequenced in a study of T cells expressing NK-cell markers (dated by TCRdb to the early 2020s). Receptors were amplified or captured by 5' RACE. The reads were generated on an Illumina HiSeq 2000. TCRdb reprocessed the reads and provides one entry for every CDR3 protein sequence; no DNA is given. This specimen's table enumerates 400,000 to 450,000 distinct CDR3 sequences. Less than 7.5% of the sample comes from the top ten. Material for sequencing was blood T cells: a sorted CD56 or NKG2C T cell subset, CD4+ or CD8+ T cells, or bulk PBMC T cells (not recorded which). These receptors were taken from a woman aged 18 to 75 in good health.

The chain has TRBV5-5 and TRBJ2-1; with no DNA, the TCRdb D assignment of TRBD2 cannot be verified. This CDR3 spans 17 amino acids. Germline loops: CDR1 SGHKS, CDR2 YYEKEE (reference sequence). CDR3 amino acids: CASSRWGLAGVDNEQFF.

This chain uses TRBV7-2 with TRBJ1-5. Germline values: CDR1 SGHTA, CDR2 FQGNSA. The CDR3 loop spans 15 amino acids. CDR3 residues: CASSLPSGGNQPQHF.

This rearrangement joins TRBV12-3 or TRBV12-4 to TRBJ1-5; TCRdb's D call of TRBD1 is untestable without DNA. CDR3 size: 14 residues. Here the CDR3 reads CASSFRATGQPQHF.

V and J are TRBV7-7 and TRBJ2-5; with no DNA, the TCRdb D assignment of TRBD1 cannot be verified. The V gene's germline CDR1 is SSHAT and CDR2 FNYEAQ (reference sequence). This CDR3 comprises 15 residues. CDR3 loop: CASSPNRGYQETQYF.

The CDR3 region is CASSKEKARCGGAVGETQYF. The V gene is TRBV21-1, the J gene TRBJ2-5; the TCRdb call, TRBD2, lacks DNA for checking. TRBV21-1 is noted as a pseudogene. The CDR3 contains 20 residues.

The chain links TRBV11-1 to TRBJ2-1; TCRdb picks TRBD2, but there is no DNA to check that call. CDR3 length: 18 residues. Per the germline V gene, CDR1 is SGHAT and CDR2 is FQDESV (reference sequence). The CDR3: CASSAPNTSGGLYNEQFF.